This entry lists 4 T cell receptor beta chains sequenced from one sample in a study of cytomegalovirus exposure and HLA in healthy donors. The primer mix had 60 Vbeta and 13 Jbeta primers. Data came from immunoSEQ multiplex PCR; TCRdb stores just in-frame clones and leaves some out. This table has 95,000 to 100,000 clones, around four fifths appearing once. Sequenced: PBMCs. These TCRs come from a man in his forties in good health and CMV-seropositive.

In its sample, this clone was seen once. This sample includes further DNA sequences coding for the same CDR3. The chain carries TRBV5-1 and TRBJ2-3, with 9 nucleotides matching TRBD2. Germline trimming cut 5 bases from V and 2 bases from J; bases unmatched to any gene: 12. The CDR3 length is 17 residues. Germline V gene sequence: CDR1 SGHRS, CDR2 YFSETQ. In nucleotides, the CDR3 is TGCGCCAGCAGTCTCACCCCTAGCGGGGAGACCACAGATACGCAGTATTTT. Translating gives CASSLTPSGETTDTQYF.

The V call is TRBV20-1, the J call TRBJ1-2, with no clear D. CDR1 is DFQATT, CDR2 SNEGSKA, per germline (reference sequence). The CDR3 runs to 11 residues. CDR3 loop: CSALGNYGYTF. In nucleotides, the CDR3 is TGCAGCGCTCTGGGCAACTATGGCTACACCTTC.

This chain uses TRBV4-2 with TRBJ2-5, with D perhaps matching TRBD2 (6 bases). Germline V gene sequence: CDR1 LGHNA, CDR2 YNFKEQ. The CDR3 runs to 14 residues. V lost 1 base and J lost 6, with 12 bases in between. The CDR3 bases are TGTGCCAGCAGCCAAGTGGGCCTAGCGAAGACCCAGTACTTC. This encodes CASSQVGLAKTQYF.

This chain uses TRBV5-5 with TRBJ2-5; D possibly corresponds to TRBD2 (7 bases). Trimming removed 6 bases from V and 5 bases from J, with 14 bases in between. Germline V gene data show CDR1 as SGHKS and CDR2 as YYEKEE (reference sequence). The CDR3 runs 13 residues. The CDR3 loop reads CASTAGARETQYF. CDR3 nucleotides: TGTGCCAGCACGGCGGGGGCGCGGGAGACCCAGTACTTC.